The 25 T cell receptor beta chains below were found in one sample sequenced in a study of OX40 agonist ivuxolimab in advanced cancers. This table comes from immunoSEQ multiplex PCR, and its TCRdb copy is limited to in-frame clones, with some not included. The sample consists of around 70,000 clones, around four fifths of them appearing once. The starting material was CD4+ or CD8+ T cells sorted from blood, obtained in a trial of the OX40 agonist ivuxolimab. The receptors here all came from an adult with an advanced solid tumor such as melanoma, head and neck, liver or kidney cancer.

This chain connects TRBV7-9 to TRBJ1-1; D gene unclear. Deletions cut 5 bases from V and 5 bases from J, with 15 bases between. CDR3 length: 14 amino acids. CDR1 is SEHNR, CDR2 FQNEAQ, per germline (reference sequence). This CDR3 is CASSQLAPSTEAFF. CDR3 sequence (DNA): TGTGCCAGCAGCCAGTTGGCGCCGAGTACTGAAGCTTTCTTT. Full variable domain (missing parts from reference TRBV7-9 and TRBJ1-1): DTGVSQNPRHKITKRGQNVTFRCDPISEHNRLYWYRQTLGQGPEFLTYFQNEAQLEKSRLLSDRFSAERPKGSFSTLEIQRTEQGDSAMYLCASSQLAPSTEAFFGQGTRLTVV.

Only one count was recorded for this clone. In DNA form, the CDR3 reads TGTGCCTGGAGTACCCGACAGGGAAGTTATGGTTACAATGAGCAGTTCTTC. This sequence encodes CAWSTRQGSYGYNEQFF. The J gene is TRBJ2-1, the V gene TRBV30, with 7 nucleotides matching TRBD1. Trimming removed 2 bases from V and 4 bases from J; junction bases left unmatched: 14. CDR3 size: 17 residues. Per the germline V gene, CDR1 is GTSNPN and CDR2 is SVGIG (reference sequence). The whole variable domain, remainder taken from reference TRBV30 and TRBJ2-1, is SQTIHQWPATLVQPVGSPLSLECTVEGTSNPNLYWYRQAAGRGLQLLFYSVGIGQISSEVPQNLSASRPQDRQFILSSKKLLLSDSGFYLCAWSTRQGSYGYNEQFFGPGTRLTVL.

This rearrangement joins TRBV27 to TRBJ1-1; D uncertain. There are 15 residues in the CDR3. The germline V gene has CDR1 MNHEY and CDR2 SMNVEV (reference sequence). V shed 3 bases and J shed 5 bases, with 16 bases lying between them. This CDR3 reads CASSFPPILGTEAFF. The DNA for the CDR3 is TGTGCCAGCAGTTTCCCCCCCATCCTTGGGACTGAAGCTTTCTTT.

This chain joins TRBV7-2 and TRBJ2-2, with TRBD1 matching 9 bases. V was clipped by 5 bases and J by 6 bases; unmatched bases: 7. CDR3 size: 15 residues. The germline V gene encodes CDR1 SGHTA and CDR2 FQGNSA. DNA for the CDR3: TGTGCCAGCAGCCCCCCGGACAGGGGCCCCGGGGAGCTGTTTTTT. Its protein product is CASSPPDRGPGELFF. Variable domain in full (rest from reference TRBV7-2 and TRBJ2-2): GAGVSQSPSNKVTEKGKDVELRCDPISGHTALYWYRQSLGQGLEFLIYFQGNSAPDKSGLPSDRFSAERTGGSVSTLTIQRTQQEDSAVYLCASSPPDRGPGELFFGEGSRLTVL.

This sequence joins TRBV7-8 and TRBJ2-1; D unresolved. From germline, CDR1 is SGHVS and CDR2 FQNEAQ. The CDR3 totals 14 residues. The V gene lost 1 base and the J gene lost 9 bases, with 13 bases spanning the gap. The CDR3 sequence is CASSLGPMKGEQFF. The DNA of the CDR3 is TGTGCCAGCAGCTTAGGACCCATGAAAGGTGAGCAGTTCTTC.

V and J are TRBV18 and TRBJ1-4, with a tentative D call TRBD1 (6 bases). The CDR3 loop spans 15 amino acids. Deletions cut 3 bases from V and 7 bases from J, with 15 bases between. The germline V gene has CDR1 KGHSH and CDR2 LQKENI. The CDR3: CASSPVPGGGEKLFF. CDR3 DNA: TGTGCCAGCTCACCCGTTCCAGGAGGGGGTGAAAAACTGTTTTTT.

This clone was found once. J is TRBJ1-5 and V is TRBV6-4; no reliable D call. The CDR3 spans 13 residues. The germline gives CDR1 MRHNA, CDR2 SNTAGT. The germline V and J ends were trimmed by 6 bases and 5 bases, with 11 bases remaining between them. The chain's CDR3 is CASSVDWDQPQHF. DNA of the CDR3: TGTGCCAGCAGCGTAGACTGGGATCAGCCCCAGCATTTT.

The rearrangement joins TRBV27 to TRBJ1-1, with 7 bases aligning to TRBD1. Trimming at V came to 4 bases and at J to 6 bases, leaving 14 bases not matched to a gene. The CDR3 sequence is 16 residues long. The V gene's germline CDR1 is MNHEY and CDR2 SMNVEV (reference sequence). The CDR3 bases are TGTGCCAGCAGTTCGCAAAGAGGGGGCGGGATGGCTGAAGCTTTCTTT. This codes for CASSSQRGGGMAEAFF.

The rearrangement uses TRBV5-1 and TRBJ1-1; D gene uncertain. The V end lost 3 bases, the J end lost 9 bases, and 15 bases lay between the germline ends. There are 13 residues in the CDR3. Germline-derived CDR1 and CDR2 are SGHRS and YFSETQ. This chain's CDR3 is CASSSTDELQAFF. The CDR3 nucleotides are TGCGCCAGCAGCTCCACCGATGAGTTACAAGCTTTCTTT.

Worth noting for this clone: This sample includes further DNA sequences coding for the same CDR3. The V and J genes are TRBV7-3 and TRBJ2-2, with TRBD2 identical over 7 bases. V was clipped by 2 bases and J by 4 bases; unmatched bases: 4. Germline assignment: CDR1 SGHTA and CDR2 FQGTGA. This CDR3 has 15 amino acids. CDR3 in DNA: TGTGCCAGCAGCTTATCGGGGGGTGGCACCGGGGAGCTGTTTTTT. Its translation is CASSLSGGGTGELFF.

This clone was counted a few times. The rearrangement joins TRBV7-6 to TRBJ2-1, with 7 bases that match TRBD1. CDR3 length: 15 residues. CDR1 and CDR2 (germline): SGHVS, FNYEAQ. After removal of 5 bases from V and 4 bases from J, the junction contained 8 bases not matched to a gene. The CDR3 DNA is TGTGCCAGCAGCCTCGACAGGGCCGTTTACAATGAGCAGTTCTTC. The encoded protein is CASSLDRAVYNEQFF.

The chain uses TRBV29-1 and TRBJ2-1; 10 positions agree with TRBD1. The junction had 2 bases not matched to a gene; V was cut back by 7 bases and J by 5 bases. The CDR3 runs to 12 residues. Germline V gene data show CDR1 as SQVTM and CDR2 as ANQGSEA. The CDR3 spells CSGTGGDNEQFF. The DNA of the CDR3 is TGCAGCGGGACAGGGGGTGACAATGAGCAGTTCTTC.

This clone was detected only once. V is TRBV7-2 and J is TRBJ1-4; 7 bases match TRBD1. Per germline, CDR1 SGHTA and CDR2 FQGNSA. The length of the CDR3 is 14 residues. Germline trimming cut 8 bases from V and 6 bases from J; bases unmatched to any gene: 9. CDR3 nucleotide sequence: TGTGCCAGCGGACCCGGGACAGCAGATGAAAAACTGTTTTTT. Amino acid sequence: CASGPGTADEKLFF.

The chain couples TRBV7-9 to TRBJ2-7; D is unresolved. The CDR3 contains 14 residues. Deletions cut 1 base from V and 0 bases from J, with 7 bases between. Germline CDR1 reads SEHNR; CDR2 reads FQNEAQ (reference sequence). DNA for the CDR3: TGTGCCAGCAGCTTAGAATCCCTCTCCTACGAGCAGTACTTC. This gives the protein CASSLESLSYEQYF.

The chain links TRBV5-1 to TRBJ2-5; D not certain. The CDR3 covers 14 residues. Germline CDR1 SGHRS, CDR2 YFSETQ. Trimming pared 0 bases from V and 5 bases from J, leaving 11 bases between. The CDR3 protein is CASSLEHAIETQYF. In DNA, the CDR3 is TGCGCCAGCAGCTTGGAACATGCAATTGAGACCCAGTACTTC.

The chain joins TRBV7-9 to TRBJ2-6; D perhaps matches TRBD1 (5 bases). The V gene lost 2 bases and the J gene lost 3 bases, with 20 bases spanning the gap. Per the germline V gene, CDR1 is SEHNR and CDR2 is FQNEAQ (reference sequence). The CDR3 is 19 residues long. Here the CDR3 DNA reads TGTGCCAGCAGCTTAAGTCTCGCAGGGTCGGCTTTTGGGGCCAACGTCCTGACTTTC. Encoded protein: CASSLSLAGSAFGANVLTF.

J is TRBJ2-5 and V is TRBV30; 10 bases fit TRBD2. Trimming at V came to 1 base and at J to 2 bases, leaving 4 bases not matched to a gene. Germline V gene data show CDR1 as GTSNPN and CDR2 as SVGIG (reference sequence). The CDR3 sequence is 15 residues long. CDR3 in DNA: TGTGCCTGGAGTGCACTAGCGGGGACGCAAGAGACCCAGTACTTC. Amino acids: CAWSALAGTQETQYF.

CDR3 sequence reads: CASSPRTGYTEAFF. CDR3 bases: TGTGCCAGCAGCCCAAGGACAGGCTACACTGAAGCTTTCTTT. The chain couples TRBV7-6 to TRBJ1-1; TRBD1 matches 7 bases. This CDR3 has 14 amino acids. Looked up from germline, CDR1 is SGHVS and CDR2 is FNYEAQ. Losses at the gene ends were 5 bases for V and 3 bases for J; bases not matched to a gene: 6.

The V and J genes are TRBV4-3 and TRBJ2-3; 7 positions agree with TRBD1. CDR3 size: 15 residues. V lost 1 base to trimming and J lost 3 bases; unmatched junction nucleotides: 4. CDR1 and CDR2 (germline): LGHNA, YSLEER. The CDR3: CASSQADRETDTQYF. DNA of the CDR3: TGCGCCAGCAGCCAAGCTGACAGGGAAACAGATACGCAGTATTTT.

V and J are TRBV19 and TRBJ2-2, with TRBD2 matching over 7 bases. The CDR3 has 18 amino acids. V shed 3 bases and J 0 bases; nucleotides not matched to a gene: 10. From germline, CDR1 is LNHDA and CDR2 SQIVND (reference sequence). CDR3 sequence (DNA): TGTGCCAGTAGTATCAATTGGCGGGAGACGACGAACACCGGGGAGCTGTTTTTT. Protein sequence: CASSINWRETTNTGELFF.

The chain uses TRBV19 and TRBJ2-7; no clear D. Germline V gives CDR1 LNHDA, CDR2 SQIVND (reference sequence). The V and J ends lost 1 base and 5 bases respectively, with 21 bases between them. The CDR3 covers 17 residues. CDR3 amino acids: CASSIGRQASYLDEQYF. The CDR3 DNA sequence: TGTGCCAGTAGTATAGGCAGGCAGGCCTCTTATTTGGACGAGCAGTACTTC. The whole variable domain, filled in from reference TRBV19 and TRBJ2-7, reads DGGITQSPKYLFRKEGQNVTLSCEQNLNHDAMYWYRQDPGQGLRLIYYSQIVNDFQKGDIAEGYSVSREKKESFPLTVTSAQKNPTAFYLCASSIGRQASYLDEQYFGPGTRLTVT.

This chain uses TRBV18 with TRBJ1-4; D might be TRBD1 (5 bases). CDR3 length: 17 amino acids. V lost 6 bases to trimming and J lost 0 bases, with 17 bases between them. Germline CDR1 is KGHSH and CDR2 is LQKENI. This chain's CDR3 is CASSPTYSQATNEKLFF. CDR3 sequence (DNA): TGTGCCAGCTCTCCTACTTACTCACAGGCAACTAATGAAAAACTGTTTTTT.

V usage is TRBV19 and J usage is TRBJ2-5; D ambiguous. Germline V gene data show CDR1 as LNHDA and CDR2 as SQIVND (reference sequence). This CDR3 is 13 amino acids long. Trimming shortened V by 8 bases and J by 0 bases, and 10 bases separated the two germline ends. The CDR3, as DNA: TGTGCCAGTGGGATGCGACACCAAGAGACCCAGTACTTC. This gives the protein CASGMRHQETQYF.

The V and J genes are TRBV30 and TRBJ1-1; a possible D gene is TRBD1 (6 bases). CDR3 length: 13 residues. Germline-derived CDR1 and CDR2 are GTSNPN and SVGIG (reference sequence). V was pared by 5 bases and J by 7 bases, with 17 bases between. The CDR3 DNA reads as TGTGCCTGGGGATGGGGGGCGTATGGTGAAGCTTTCTTT. It translates to CAWGWGAYGEAFF.

This clone is a singleton in its sample. The gene calls are TRBV10-3 and TRBJ2-5; D is perhaps TRBD2 (6 bases). V shed 0 bases and J shed 1 base, with 6 bases lying between them. The CDR3 length is 14 residues. Germline CDR1 and CDR2: ENHRY and SYGVKD. The CDR3 sequence: CAISESSGQETQYF. For the CDR3, the DNA is TGTGCCATCAGTGAGTCTAGCGGCCAAGAGACCCAGTACTTC.